This T cell receptor beta chain was sequenced for a study of blood T cell repertoires in COVID-19. About the study: Italy, Spain and the United States were the sources of the convalescent and acute COVID-19 samples.

In the original processing: Amplification of reference gene primers provided the estimated nucleated cell counts. TCRdb's copy holds only in-frame clones and misses some; the assay was immunoSEQ multiplex PCR. Clone size and V and J calls were adopted from that table, with D and trimming inferred from the DNA. The sample has over 150,000 clones; approximately 80% are singletons. J gave up 4 bases and V 3 bases, and 4 bases lay outside the gene matches. The CDR3 has 16 residues. CDR1 MDHEN and CDR2 SYDVKM come from the germline V gene. The TCR sequence derives from a human donor with acute or convalescent COVID-19. The donor label of this sample is uncertain. Sequencing used peripheral blood. The V call is TRBV28, the J call TRBJ2-5; 14 nucleotides match TRBD2. Here the CDR3 DNA reads TGTGCCAGCAGTTTTCCGGGACTAGCGGGAGCAGAGACCCAGTACTTC. Encoded protein: CASSFPGLAGAETQYF.